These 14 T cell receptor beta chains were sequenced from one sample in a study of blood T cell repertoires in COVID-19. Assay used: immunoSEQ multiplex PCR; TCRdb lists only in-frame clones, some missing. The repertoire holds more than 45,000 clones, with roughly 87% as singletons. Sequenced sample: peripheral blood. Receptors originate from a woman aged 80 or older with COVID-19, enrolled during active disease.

The CDR3 DNA sequence: TGTGCCAGCAGCTTAACAGGGGCCCTCGGCTACACCTTC. Its protein is CASSLTGALGYTF. The chain recombines TRBV13 with TRBJ1-2; 7 positions match TRBD1. The CDR3 runs 13 residues. V trimming: 2 bases; J trimming: 8 bases; junction bases outside the gene matches: 5. Germline assignment: CDR1 PRHDT and CDR2 FYEKMQ (reference sequence).

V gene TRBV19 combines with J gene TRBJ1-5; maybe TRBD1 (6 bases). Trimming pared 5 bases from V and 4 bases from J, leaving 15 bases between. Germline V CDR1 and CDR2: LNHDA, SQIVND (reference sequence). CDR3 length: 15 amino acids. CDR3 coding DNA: TGTGCCAGTAGTCAACAGGTCGACAGGAATCAGCCCCAGCATTTT. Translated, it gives CASSQQVDRNQPQHF. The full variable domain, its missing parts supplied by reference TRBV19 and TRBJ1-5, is DGGITQSPKYLFRKEGQNVTLSCEQNLNHDAMYWYRQDPGQGLRLIYYSQIVNDFQKGDIAEGYSVSREKKESFPLTVTSAQKNPTAFYLCASSQQVDRNQPQHFGDGTRLSIL.

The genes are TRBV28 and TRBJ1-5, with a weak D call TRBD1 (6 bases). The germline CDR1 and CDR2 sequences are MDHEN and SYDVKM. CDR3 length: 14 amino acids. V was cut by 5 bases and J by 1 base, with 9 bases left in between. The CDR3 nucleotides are TGTGCCAGCAGTATCAGGGGAAGCAATCAGCCCCAGCATTTT. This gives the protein CASSIRGSNQPQHF.

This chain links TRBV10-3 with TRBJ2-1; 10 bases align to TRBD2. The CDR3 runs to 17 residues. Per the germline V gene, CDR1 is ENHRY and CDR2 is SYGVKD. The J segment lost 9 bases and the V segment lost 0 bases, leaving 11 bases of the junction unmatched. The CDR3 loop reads CAISESRASGGISEQFF. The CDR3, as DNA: TGTGCCATCAGTGAGTCGCGGGCTAGCGGGGGAATAAGTGAGCAGTTCTTC.

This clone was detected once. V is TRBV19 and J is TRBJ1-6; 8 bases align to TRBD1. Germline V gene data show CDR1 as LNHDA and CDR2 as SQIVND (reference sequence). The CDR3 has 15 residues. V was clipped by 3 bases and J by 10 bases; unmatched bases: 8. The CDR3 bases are TGTGCCAGTAGTATGAGGACAGGGCAAAAATCACCCCTCCACTTT. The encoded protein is CASSMRTGQKSPLHF.

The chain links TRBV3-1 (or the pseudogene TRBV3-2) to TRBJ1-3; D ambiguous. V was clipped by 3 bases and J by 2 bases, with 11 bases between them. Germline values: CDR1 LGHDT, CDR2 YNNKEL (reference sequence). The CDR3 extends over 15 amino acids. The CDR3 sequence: CASSQNYKTGNTIYF. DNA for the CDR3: TGTGCCAGCAGCCAGAACTACAAAACTGGAAACACCATATATTTT.

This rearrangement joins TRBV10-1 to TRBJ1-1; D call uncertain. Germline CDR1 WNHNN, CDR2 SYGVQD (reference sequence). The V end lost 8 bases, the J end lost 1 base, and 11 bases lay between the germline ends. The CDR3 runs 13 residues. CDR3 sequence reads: CASSRGQNTEAFF. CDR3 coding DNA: TGCGCCAGCTCCCGGGGTCAGAACACTGAAGCTTTCTTT.

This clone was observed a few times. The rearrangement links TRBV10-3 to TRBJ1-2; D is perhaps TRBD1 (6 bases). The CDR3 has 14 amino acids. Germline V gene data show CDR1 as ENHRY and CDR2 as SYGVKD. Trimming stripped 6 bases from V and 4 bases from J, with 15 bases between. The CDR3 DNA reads TGTGCCATCAGGAGGGCAGGGGAAGTCTATGGCTACACCTTC. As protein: CAIRRAGEVYGYTF.

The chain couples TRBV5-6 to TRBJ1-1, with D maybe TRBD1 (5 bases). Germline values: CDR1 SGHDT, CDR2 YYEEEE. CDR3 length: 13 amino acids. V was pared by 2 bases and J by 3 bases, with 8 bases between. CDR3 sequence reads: CASSLGRDTEAFF. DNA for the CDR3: TGTGCCAGCAGCTTAGGCAGGGACACTGAAGCTTTCTTT.

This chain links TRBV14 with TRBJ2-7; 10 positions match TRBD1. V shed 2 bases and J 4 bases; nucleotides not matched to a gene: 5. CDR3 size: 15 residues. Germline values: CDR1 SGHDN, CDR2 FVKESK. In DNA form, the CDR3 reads TGTGCCAGCAGCCAATTTGGACAGGGGGAGTACGAGCAGTACTTC. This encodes CASSQFGQGEYEQYF. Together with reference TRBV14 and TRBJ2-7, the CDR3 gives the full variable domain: EAGVTQFPSHSVIEKGQTVTLRCDPISGHDNLYWYRRVMGKEIKFLLHFVKESKQDESGMPNNRFLAERTGGTYSTLKVQPAELEDSGVYFCASSQFGQGEYEQYFGPGTRLTVT.

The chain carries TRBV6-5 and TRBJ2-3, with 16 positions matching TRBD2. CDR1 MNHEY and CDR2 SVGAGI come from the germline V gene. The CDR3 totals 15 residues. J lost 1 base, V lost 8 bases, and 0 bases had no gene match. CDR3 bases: TGTGCCAGCGGGACTAGCGGGGGGGGCACAGATACGCAGTATTTT. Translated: CASGTSGGGTDTQYF.

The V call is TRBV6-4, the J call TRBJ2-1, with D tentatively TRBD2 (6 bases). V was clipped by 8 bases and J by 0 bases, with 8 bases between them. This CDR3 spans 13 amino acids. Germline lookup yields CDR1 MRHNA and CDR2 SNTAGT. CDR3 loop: CASSTSSYNEQFF. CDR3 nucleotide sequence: TGTGCCAGCTCGACTAGCTCCTACAATGAGCAGTTCTTC.

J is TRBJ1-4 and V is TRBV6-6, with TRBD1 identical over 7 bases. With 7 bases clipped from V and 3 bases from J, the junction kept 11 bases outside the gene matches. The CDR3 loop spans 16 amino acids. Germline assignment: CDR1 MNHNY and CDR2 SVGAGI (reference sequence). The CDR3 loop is CASTLAWQGANEKLFF. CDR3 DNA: TGTGCCAGCACGCTTGCCTGGCAGGGGGCTAATGAAAAACTGTTTTTT.

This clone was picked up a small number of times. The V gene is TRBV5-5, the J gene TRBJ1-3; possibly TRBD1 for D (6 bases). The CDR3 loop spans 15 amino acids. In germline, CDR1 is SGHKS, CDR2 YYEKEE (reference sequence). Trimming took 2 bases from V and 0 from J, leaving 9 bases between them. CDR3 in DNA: TGTGCCAGCAGCTTAGGGACAATCTCTGGAAACACCATATATTTT. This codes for CASSLGTISGNTIYF.